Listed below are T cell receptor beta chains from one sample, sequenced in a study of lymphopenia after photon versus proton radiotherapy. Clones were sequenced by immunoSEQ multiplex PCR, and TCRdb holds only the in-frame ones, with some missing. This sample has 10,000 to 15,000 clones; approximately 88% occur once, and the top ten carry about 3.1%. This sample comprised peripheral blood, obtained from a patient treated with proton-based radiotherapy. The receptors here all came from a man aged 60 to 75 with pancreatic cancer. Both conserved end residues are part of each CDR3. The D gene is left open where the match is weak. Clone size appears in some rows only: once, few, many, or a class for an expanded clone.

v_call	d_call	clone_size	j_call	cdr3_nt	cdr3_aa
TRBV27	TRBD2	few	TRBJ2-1	TGTGCCAGCAGTTTAGTTAGCGGGTTCAACCACAATGAGCAGTTCTTC	CASSLVSGFNHNEQFF
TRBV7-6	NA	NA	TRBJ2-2	TGTGCCAGCAGCTTGGGCGCGAACACCGGGGAGCTGTTTTTT	CASSLGANTGELFF
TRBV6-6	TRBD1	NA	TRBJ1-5	TGTGCCAGCAGTACCGCCGACAGGGGGCATCAGCCCCAGCATTTT	CASSTADRGHQPQHF
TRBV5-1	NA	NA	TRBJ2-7	TGCGCCAGCAGCTTTGGCGGGAATGGGTACGAGCAGTACTTC	CASSFGGNGYEQYF
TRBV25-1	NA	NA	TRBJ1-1	TGTGCCACTCTGTCGGGGATGAACACTGAAGCTTTCTTT	CATLSGMNTEAFF
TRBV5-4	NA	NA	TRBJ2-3	TGTGCCAGCACCAGCGGCACGGGAAGCTACGGGGATACGCAGTATTTT	CASTSGTGSYGDTQYF
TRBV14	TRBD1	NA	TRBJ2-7	TGTGCCAGCAGCCACCCGGGACAGTCAAACTACGAGCAGTACTTC	CASSHPGQSNYEQYF
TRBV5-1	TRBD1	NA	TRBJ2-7	TGCGCCAGCAGCCAAGGGACAGGGTGGGGGCAATACGAGCAGTACTTC	CASSQGTGWGQYEQYF
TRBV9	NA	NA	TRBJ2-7	TGTGCCAGCAGCGTAGACCCCGGTGGAAGGGACATAGTCTACGAGCAGTACTTC	CASSVDPGGRDIVYEQYF
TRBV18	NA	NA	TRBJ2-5	TGTGCCAGCTCCCCAGAGGGGTTCCAAGAGACCCAGTACTTC	CASSPEGFQETQYF
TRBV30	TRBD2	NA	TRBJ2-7	TGTGCCTGGTCAGCGGGAGGGCACGTCTCCGCCGAGCAGTACTTC	CAWSAGGHVSAEQYF
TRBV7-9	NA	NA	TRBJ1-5	TGTGCCAGCAGCCGGGAACGGCAGCCCCAGCATTTT	CASSRERQPQHF
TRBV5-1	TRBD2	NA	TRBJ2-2	TGCGCCAGCAGCCCCTCGGCTAGCGGGAGACCCGGGGAGCTGTTTTTT	CASSPSASGRPGELFF
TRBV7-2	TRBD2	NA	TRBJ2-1	TGTGCCAGCGGCATTAGCGGGGGATACAATGAGCAGTTCTTC	CASGISGGYNEQFF
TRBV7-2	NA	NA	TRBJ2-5	TGTGCCAGCAGCTTAGCAGGGCCCGGGGAGACCCAGTACTTC	CASSLAGPGETQYF
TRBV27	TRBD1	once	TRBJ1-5	TGTGCCAGCAGTTTGGGACAGGGTACCCAGCCCCAGCATTTT	CASSLGQGTQPQHF
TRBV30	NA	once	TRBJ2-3	TGTGCCTGGAGTGTATTGGGGGCCCGTGATACGCAGTATTTT	CAWSVLGARDTQYF
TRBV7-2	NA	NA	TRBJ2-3	TGTGCCAGCAGCAGGGCTAGCGGCACAGATACGCAGTATTTT	CASSRASGTDTQYF
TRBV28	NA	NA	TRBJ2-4	TGTGCCAGCAGTTGGGAGACCCTAGGTAACATTCAGTACTTC	CASSWETLGNIQYF
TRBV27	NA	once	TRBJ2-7	TGTGCCAGCAGCTTGACGGGGACATACTACGAGCAGTACTTC	CASSLTGTYYEQYF
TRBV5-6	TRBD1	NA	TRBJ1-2	TGTGCCAGCAAGCACGTGGGGACAGGGAAAAACACCTTC	CASKHVGTGKNTF
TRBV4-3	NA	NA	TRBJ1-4	TGCGCCAGCAGCCCCTATGGCGGGGGCGGTGAAAAACTGTTTTTT	CASSPYGGGGEKLFF
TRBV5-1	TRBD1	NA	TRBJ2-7	TGCGCCAGCAGCTTGGCCGGGACAGGCGCTGGCTACGAGCAGTACTTC	CASSLAGTGAGYEQYF
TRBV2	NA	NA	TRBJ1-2	TGTGCCAGCAGTGATGCAGGGTACGGCTATGGCTACACCTTC	CASSDAGYGYGYTF
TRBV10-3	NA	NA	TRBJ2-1	TGTGCCATACGGGACACCGGTCGGAATGAGCAGTTCTTC	CAIRDTGRNEQFF
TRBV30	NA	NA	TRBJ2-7	TGTGCCTGGAGTGAGATGGACGACTACGAGCAGTACTTC	CAWSEMDDYEQYF
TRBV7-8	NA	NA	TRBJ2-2	TGTGCCAGCAGCATCGGTAGCCCCAGGCCCGGGGAGCTGTTTTTT	CASSIGSPRPGELFF
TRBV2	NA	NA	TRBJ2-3	TGTGCCAGCTCGGACAGTTACACAGATACGCAGTATTTT	CASSDSYTDTQYF
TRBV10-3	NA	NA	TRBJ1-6	TGTGCCATCAGGACCGGAGTTGGTAATTCACCCCTCCACTTT	CAIRTGVGNSPLHF
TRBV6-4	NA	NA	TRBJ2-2	TGTGCCAGCAGCCCGGGCCCCCAAGGGGCCGGGGAGCTGTTTTTT	CASSPGPQGAGELFF
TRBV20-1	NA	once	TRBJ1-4	TGCAGTGGCGCGGAGGGTGAAAAACTGTTTTTT	CSGAEGEKLFF
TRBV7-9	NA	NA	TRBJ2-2	TGTGCCAGCAGCTTTGCGAACACCGGGGAGCTGTTTTTT	CASSFANTGELFF
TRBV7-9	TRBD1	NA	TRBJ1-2	TGTGCCAGCAGCCCCAAGATAAGAACAGGGGACGGCTACACCTTC	CASSPKIRTGDGYTF
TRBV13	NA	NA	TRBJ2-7	TGTGCCAGCAGCTCTGAATACAAAAAAGTGCTGGAAGGGTTCTACGAGCAGTACTTC	CASSSEYKKVLEGFYEQYF
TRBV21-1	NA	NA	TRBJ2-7	TGTGCCAGCAGCAAAGGCGGGTCCTCCTACGAGCAGTACTTC	CASSKGGSSYEQYF
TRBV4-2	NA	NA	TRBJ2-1	TGTGCCAGCAGCCAAGAACCGGCGGATGAGCAGTTCTTC	CASSQEPADEQFF
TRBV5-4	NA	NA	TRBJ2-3	TGTGCCAGCAGTTTAGGTTCTACCACAGATACGCAGTATTTT	CASSLGSTTDTQYF
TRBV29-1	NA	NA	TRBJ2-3	TGCAGCGTCTTCCTGATCACAGATACGCAGTATTTT	CSVFLITDTQYF
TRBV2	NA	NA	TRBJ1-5	TGTGCCAGCAGTGTGAGGTCCCAGCCCCAGCATTTT	CASSVRSQPQHF
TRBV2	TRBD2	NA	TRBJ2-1	TGTGCCAGCAGTTACTCTGGACTAGCGGGAGTATACAATGAGCAGTTCTTC	CASSYSGLAGVYNEQFF
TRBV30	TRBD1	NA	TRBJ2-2	TGTGCCTGGAGTGTATACCAGGGGGCAGTCTGGCGGGAGCTGTTTTTT	CAWSVYQGAVWRELFF